This T cell receptor (beta chain) was recovered during a study of blood T cell repertoires in COVID-19. Study as a whole: Some COVID-19 samples were acute and others convalescent; all came from the United States, Italy and Spain. PBMCs, B-cell-depleted T cells, or T cells provided the cDNA or gDNA that made up the material.

Enrollment of patients from Seattle took place during active infection, with longitudinal follow-up. The CDR3 has 15 residues. After removal of 6 bases from V and 0 bases from J, the junction contained 3 bases not matched to a gene. Germline CDR1 MNHEY, CDR2 SVGAGI. As handled by the study authors: Reference gene primer amplification gave estimated nucleated cell counts. Method: immunoSEQ multiplex PCR; TCRdb's copy keeps in-frame clones and lacks some. The D gene and trimming were derived from the DNA, and the V and J assignments and clone size from that table. The sample shows approximately 460,000 clones, 80% to 90% of them seen only once.

The V call is TRBV6-5, the J call TRBJ2-1, with TRBD2 matching 9 bases. This TCR was sampled from a man aged 18 to 29 with COVID-19, enrolled during active disease. Sequenced: peripheral blood. CDR3: CASSLLAGSYNEQFF. Here the CDR3 DNA reads TGTGCCAGCAGCCTACTAGCGGGCTCCTACAATGAGCAGTTCTTC.